This T cell receptor (beta chain) is drawn from a study of patients and donors after allogeneic stem cell transplantation. The V gene's germline CDR1 is LGHDT and CDR2 YNNKEL (reference sequence). V was clipped by 4 bases and J by 5 bases, with 12 bases between them. This CDR3 is built from 15 residues. TCRdb re-called the RT-PCR reads through MiXCR, storing one row per CDR3 protein. The table records roughly 230,000 distinct CDR3 sequences, 13% to 15% of them present only once. The material sequenced was blood, either unsorted or a sorted T cell fraction (not recorded which). The TCR sequence derives from a human donor who was either an allogeneic HSCT recipient or a stem cell or donor lymphocyte infusion donor (not recorded which). It is not recorded whose cells these are; they may come from a transplant donor. V gene TRBV3-1 combines with J gene TRBJ2-6, with no clear D. The CDR3 protein is CASSPGPSRANVLTF. CDR3 sequence (DNA): TGTGCCAGCAGCCCTGGCCCTTCGCGGGCCAACGTCCTGACTTTC.